Included here is one T cell receptor beta chain sequence, with context. Profiled with immunoSEQ multiplex PCR; TCRdb holds only in-frame clones, not every one. In the table there are 45,000 or so clones, approximately 82% of which are singletons. This entry is derived from a study of blood T cell repertoires in COVID-19. Germline V gene lookup returns CDR1 LNHDA and CDR2 SQIVND (reference sequence). J lost 7 bases, V lost 3 bases, and 11 bases had no gene match. CDR3 length: 16 residues. This clonotype was sampled from a woman between 70 and 85 years old with acute or convalescent COVID-19. The sample was peripheral blood. The chain uses TRBV19 and TRBJ1-5, with TRBD1 identical over 8 bases. Written as DNA, the CDR3 is TGTGCCAGTAGTATCGAGCTTGGACAGGGTGGCCAGCCCCAGCATTTT. This gives the protein CASSIELGQGGQPQHF.